The TCR beta chain under discussion was sequenced for a study of blood T cell repertoires in COVID-19. Study-level background: T cells, B-cell-depleted T cells, or PBMCs supplied cDNA or gDNA.

Authors' methods: Estimation of nucleated cell counts relied on the amplification of reference gene primers. Using immunoSEQ multiplex PCR, the repertoire was profiled, and TCRdb retains in-frame clones only, with some absent. The D gene and trimming were derived from the DNA, and the V and J assignments and clone size from that table. The data contain about half a million clones, 89% of them seen just once; the ten biggest clones take up 0.75% to 0.9%. Germline CDR1 is SGHRS and CDR2 is YFSETQ. The V gene lost 0 bases and the J gene lost 7 bases, with 11 bases spanning the gap. The CDR3 covers 14 residues. This clone has just a few counts. Other DNA sequences in the sample encode the same CDR3. Seattle participants joined during active infection and were tracked over time.

This TCR was recovered from a man aged 18 to 29 with COVID-19, enrolled during active disease. Sequenced: peripheral blood. This chain uses TRBV5-1 with TRBJ2-1, with TRBD1 as a possible D gene (5 bases). This CDR3 reads CASSLAGQGNEQFF. The CDR3 DNA reads TGCGCCAGCAGCTTGGCCGGGCAGGGAAATGAGCAGTTCTTC.